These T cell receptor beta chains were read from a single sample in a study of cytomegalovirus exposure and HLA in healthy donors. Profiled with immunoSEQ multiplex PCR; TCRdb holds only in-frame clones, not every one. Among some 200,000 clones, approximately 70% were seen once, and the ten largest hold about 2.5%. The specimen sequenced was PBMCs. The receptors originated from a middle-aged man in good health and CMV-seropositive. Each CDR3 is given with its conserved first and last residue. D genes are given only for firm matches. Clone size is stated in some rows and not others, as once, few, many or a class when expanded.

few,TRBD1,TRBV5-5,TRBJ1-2,TGTGCCAGCAGCCTGGGACAGGGGGGCCGGGGCTACACCTTC,CASSLGQGGRGYTF
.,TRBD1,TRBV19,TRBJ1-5,TGTGCCAGTGGCCCTGGGACAGGGGAGACTCAGCCCCAGCATTTT,CASGPGTGETQPQHF
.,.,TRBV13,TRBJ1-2,TGTGCCAGCAGCGCGCCTGTCGGGGGGGTCTATGGCTACACCTTC,CASSAPVGGVYGYTF
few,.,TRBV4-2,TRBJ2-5,TGTGCCAGCAGCCCTGGGAATGGACTCCAAGAGACCCAGTACTTC,CASSPGNGLQETQYF
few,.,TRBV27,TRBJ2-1,TGTGCCAGCAGTTTACGAGTGAGCTCCTACAATGAGCAGTTCTTC,CASSLRVSSYNEQFF
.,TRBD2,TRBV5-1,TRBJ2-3,TGCGCCAGCAGCTTGAACCTAGCGGGGGGTAGCACAGATACGCAGTATTTT,CASSLNLAGGSTDTQYF
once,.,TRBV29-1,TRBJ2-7,TGCAGCGTTGAACGGCAGAGAGAGGGCGAGCAGTACTTC,CSVERQREGEQYF
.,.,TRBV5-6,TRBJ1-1,TGTGCCAGCTTCGGGAGGAACACTGAAGCTTTCTTT,CASFGRNTEAFF
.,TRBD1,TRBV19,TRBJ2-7,TGTGCCAGTAGTGCGCGGGACAGGCCCTCCTACGAGCAGTACTTC,CASSARDRPSYEQYF
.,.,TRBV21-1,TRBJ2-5,TGTGCCAGCAGTACTAACAGGCGGGCTGGGAGGGAGACCCAGTACTTC,CASSTNRRAGRETQYF
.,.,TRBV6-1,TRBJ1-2,TGTGCCAGCAGTGACTTCTTCTATGGCTACACCTTC,CASSDFFYGYTF
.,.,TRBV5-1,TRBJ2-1,TGCGCCAGCAGCTTTGGTGCGGATCGGGGTGAGCAGTTCTTC,CASSFGADRGEQFF
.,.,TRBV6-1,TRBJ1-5,TGTGCCAGCAGTATGTGGGCAGAAAATCAGCCCCAGCATTTT,CASSMWAENQPQHF
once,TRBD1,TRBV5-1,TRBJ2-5,TGCGCCAGCAGCTTAATACCTGCGACAGGGGATGAAATGGAGACCCAGTACTTC,CASSLIPATGDEMETQYF
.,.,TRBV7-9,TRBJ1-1,TGTGCCAGCAGCTTAATATCCGGGGTTTTGGGCACTGAAGCTTTCTTT,CASSLISGVLGTEAFF
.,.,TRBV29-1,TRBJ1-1,TGCAGCGTTGAGCGTCGGACTGAAGCTTTCTTT,CSVERRTEAFF
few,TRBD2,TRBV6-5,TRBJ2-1,TGTGCCAGCGGTAATTCGGGAGGCGAGCAGTTCTTC,CASGNSGGEQFF
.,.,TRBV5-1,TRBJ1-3,TGCGCCAGCAGCTTGGGGGCCATCTCTGGAAACACCATATATTTT,CASSLGAISGNTIYF
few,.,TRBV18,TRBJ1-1,TGTGCCAGCTCACCACGGTCGACAGACATGAACACTGAAGCTTTCTTT,CASSPRSTDMNTEAFF
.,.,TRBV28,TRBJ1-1,TGTGCCAGCAGTTTGGGGCAATCTGAAGCTTTCTTT,CASSLGQSEAFF
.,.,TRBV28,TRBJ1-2,TGTGCCAGCAGCCCAGGGGATAACTATGGCTACACCTTC,CASSPGDNYGYTF
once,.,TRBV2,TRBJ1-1,TGTGCCAGCAGCACGACAGTGACGAACACTGAAGCTTTCTTT,CASSTTVTNTEAFF
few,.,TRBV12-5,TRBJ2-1,TGTGCTAGTGGTTTGGTATCGGTGGGGGGGCCTGTGGACAATGAGCAGTTCTTC,CASGLVSVGGPVDNEQFF
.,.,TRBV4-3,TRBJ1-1,TGCGCCAGCAGCCAAGAAGCTGGCGGTGAAGCTTTCTTT,CASSQEAGGEAFF
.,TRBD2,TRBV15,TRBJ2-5,TGTGCCACCAGCAGAGGGGGCCTGGGGGACCGCGGGGGGACCCAGTACTTC,CATSRGGLGDRGGTQYF
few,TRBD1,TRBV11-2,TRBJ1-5,TGTGCCAGCAGCTCAAAAAGGTTGACAGGGGGCGTTACAAATCAGCCCCAGCATTTT,CASSSKRLTGGVTNQPQHF
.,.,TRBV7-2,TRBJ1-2,TGTGCCAGCAGGTCTTCCGGGACATCCTTTGATGGCTACACCTTC,CASRSSGTSFDGYTF
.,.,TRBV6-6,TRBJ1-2,TGTGCCGCGCGGGGGGGGAGCTATGGCTACACCTTC,CAARGGSYGYTF
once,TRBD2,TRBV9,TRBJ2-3,TGTGCCAGCAGCGTAGCCTCCCTTAGCGGGGGGGCCAAAGATACGCAGTATTTT,CASSVASLSGGAKDTQYF
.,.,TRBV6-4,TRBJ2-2,TGTGCCAGCAGTGCACAGGGCACCGGGGAGCTGTTTTTT,CASSAQGTGELFF
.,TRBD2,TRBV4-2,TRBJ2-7,TGTGCCAGCAGCCAAGTTCGAGAGTGGGGACTAGGCTACGAGCAGTACTTC,CASSQVREWGLGYEQYF
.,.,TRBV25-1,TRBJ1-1,TGTGCCAGCAGTGAAAATCCGGGGTCGGGAACTGAAGCTTTCTTT,CASSENPGSGTEAFF
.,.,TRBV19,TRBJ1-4,TGTGCCAGTAGTATGGTGGCAGGGAGGGAAAAACTGTTTTTT,CASSMVAGREKLFF
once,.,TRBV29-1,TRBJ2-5,TGCAGCGTTGATCGGGGTTCAGGAGAGACCCAGTACTTC,CSVDRGSGETQYF
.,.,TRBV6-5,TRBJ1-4,TGTGCCAGCACGGGGAGGGGTAATGAAAAACTGTTTTTT,CASTGRGNEKLFF
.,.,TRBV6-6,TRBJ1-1,TGTGCCAGCACCACCGGAGAGAACACTGAAGCTTTCTTT,CASTTGENTEAFF